The 16 T cell receptor beta chains listed next were all sequenced from one sample in a study of T cells after yellow fever vaccination. TCRdb used MiXCR to reprocess the 5' RACE reads, holding one entry per CDR3 protein. The sample holds hundreds of thousands of distinct CDR3 sequences, approximately 16% seen once. The sample here was PBMCs, taken 5 to 6 days after the first yellow fever vaccination. The source is a man aged 18 to 29 who received the YFV17D yellow fever vaccine.

This clonotype has only a few counts. The chain has TRBV4-1 and TRBJ1-1; D unresolved. V lost 1 base to trimming and J lost 0 bases, with 15 bases between them. The length of the CDR3 is 17 residues. CDR1 is MGHRA and CDR2 is YSYEKL in the germline V gene. The CDR3, as DNA: TGCGCCAGCAGCCAAGGGCTTGGGCGGGTTCTGAACACTGAAGCTTTCTTT. This sequence encodes CASSQGLGRVLNTEAFF.

This clonotype was seen more than once but under ten times. V and J are TRBV24-1 and TRBJ2-2, with 10 nucleotides matching TRBD1. Germline V lookup: CDR1 KGHDR, CDR2 SFDVKD. J gave up 6 bases and V 7 bases, and 7 bases lay outside the gene matches. This CDR3 has 15 amino acids. The CDR3 is CATRDPGQGSGELFF. In nucleotides, the CDR3 is TGTGCCACCAGAGATCCGGGACAGGGGTCCGGGGAGCTGTTTTTT.

The chain joins TRBV9 to TRBJ2-5; TRBD1 matches at 12 bases. CDR3 length equals 15 residues. Losses at the gene ends were 4 bases for V and 4 bases for J; bases not matched to a gene: 5. CDR1 and CDR2 from the germline V gene are SGDLS and YYNGEE. The CDR3 loop is CASSMGQGARETQYF. Written as DNA, the CDR3 is TGTGCCAGCAGCATGGGACAGGGGGCTCGAGAGACCCAGTACTTC.

This clonotype was counted between two and nine times. V usage is TRBV5-1 and J usage is TRBJ1-6, with a tentative D call TRBD1 (6 bases). Germline CDR1 SGHRS, CDR2 YFSETQ. Trimming removed 3 bases from V and 9 bases from J, with 13 bases in between. The CDR3 contains 14 residues. The CDR3 reads CASSSTGIVSPLHF. The CDR3, as DNA: TGCGCCAGCAGCTCGACAGGAATAGTTTCACCCCTCCACTTT.

This sequence joins TRBV6-1 and TRBJ2-5; 8 nucleotides line up with TRBD2. Germline CDR1 and CDR2: MNHNS and SASEGT. J gave up 2 bases and V 6 bases, and 8 bases lay outside the gene matches. The CDR3 is 15 residues long. The CDR3 loop is CASSPTLAEQETQYF. The CDR3 coding sequence is TGTGCCAGCAGCCCTACACTAGCGGAGCAAGAGACCCAGTACTTC.

This chain joins TRBV20-1 and TRBJ2-2, with D possibly being TRBD1 (5 bases). The CDR3 covers 14 residues. CDR1 DFQATT and CDR2 SNEGSKA come from the germline V gene (reference sequence). The germline V and J ends were trimmed by 6 bases and 3 bases, with 14 bases remaining between them. DNA of the CDR3: TGCAGTGCAACCACAGGACCAGACACCGGGGAGCTGTTTTTT. Its protein is CSATTGPDTGELFF.

This clonotype was picked up a small number of times. The rearrangement joins TRBV28 to TRBJ1-3; 7 positions agree with TRBD1. Per germline, CDR1 MDHEN and CDR2 SYDVKM. This CDR3 has 18 residues. V trimming: 3 bases; J trimming: 0 bases; junction bases outside the gene matches: 11. The CDR3 DNA sequence: TGTGCCAGCAGTTTGGATACAGGGGCCAGGAGCTCTGGAAACACCATATATTTT. It yields the protein CASSLDTGARSSGNTIYF.

This clonotype was counted between two and nine times. The chain is built from TRBV6-5 and TRBJ2-5, with 9 bases identical to TRBD2. CDR1 and CDR2 (germline): MNHEY, SVGAGI. The CDR3 runs to 16 residues. V gave up 0 bases and J gave up 1 base; unmatched junction bases: 3. As DNA, the CDR3 is TGTGCCAGCAGTTACTCTTCTAGCGGGGCCCAAGAGACCCAGTACTTC. This translates into CASSYSSSGAQETQYF.

In this sample, this clonotype turned up a few times. The rearrangement uses TRBV10-2 and TRBJ2-5; D remains unclear. Germline V CDR1 and CDR2: WSHSY, SAAADI. Trimming took off 8 bases at V and 4 bases at J, with 17 bases between the two ends. This CDR3 spans 14 amino acids. CDR3 coding DNA: TGCGCCAGCGCCTTAGGACCGGCCCGAGAGACCCAGTACTTC. Amino acids: CASALGPARETQYF.

This clonotype was recorded at least ten times. V usage is TRBV5-5 and J usage is TRBJ1-6, with D uncertain. CDR3 length equals 16 residues. V lost 4 bases and J 9 bases, leaving 20 bases between the germline ends. CDR1 SGHKS and CDR2 YYEKEE come from the germline V gene (reference sequence). The CDR3 protein is CASSIVERENGSPLHF. The CDR3 DNA reads TGTGCCAGCAGCATAGTCGAAAGAGAAAATGGTTCACCCCTCCACTTT.

This clonotype has only a few counts. This chain uses TRBV29-1 with TRBJ1-5, with TRBD1 identical over 7 bases. CDR3 length: 13 amino acids. The germline V gene has CDR1 SQVTM and CDR2 ANQGSEA. V was pared by 6 bases and J by 4 bases, with 6 bases of the junction left unmatched. The CDR3 spells CSVTRDSNQPQHF. For the CDR3, the DNA is TGCAGCGTGACCCGGGACAGTAATCAGCCCCAGCATTTT.

The V and J genes are TRBV5-1 and TRBJ1-4; 10 positions match TRBD1. The germline gives CDR1 SGHRS, CDR2 YFSETQ. J gave up 8 bases and V 4 bases, and 5 bases lay outside the gene matches. This CDR3 has 14 residues. CDR3 residues: CASSPGQGKEKLFF. CDR3 bases: TGCGCCAGCAGCCCGGGACAGGGGAAGGAAAAACTGTTTTTT.

The table lists this clonotype with a few counts. The chain employs TRBV4-3 and TRBJ2-1; TRBD2 agrees at 12 bases. Germline CDR1 is LGHNA and CDR2 is YSLEER. The CDR3 is made up of 16 amino acids. V shed 6 bases, J shed 2 bases, and the junction held 5 bases outside the gene matches. The CDR3 DNA sequence: TGCGCCAGCAGGACTAGCGGGGGTGCGCCCTACAATGAGCAGTTCTTC. This codes for CASRTSGGAPYNEQFF.

The chain has TRBV6-5 and TRBJ2-2; D is possibly TRBD1 or TRBD2 (6 bases each). In germline, CDR1 is MNHEY, CDR2 SVGAGI. Trimming cost V 0 bases and J 6 bases, with 8 bases left between them. This CDR3 has 14 amino acids. CDR3 coding DNA: TGTGCCAGCAGTTACTCTGGGGGGCCCGGGGAGCTGTTTTTT. Translation: CASSYSGGPGELFF.

The chain combines TRBV4-1 with TRBJ2-7; D gene uncertain. Trimming removed 0 bases from V and 2 bases from J, with 11 bases in between. The CDR3 length is 15 residues. Germline CDR1 is MGHRA and CDR2 is YSYEKL. CDR3 in DNA: TGCGCCAGCAGCCAAGATCGAGGCACCCCCTACGAGCAGTACTTC. As protein: CASSQDRGTPYEQYF.

This clonotype was found a few times. This chain uses TRBV18 with TRBJ1-6, with D tentatively TRBD1 (6 bases). CDR1 is KGHSH, CDR2 LQKENI, per germline. The V and J ends lost 2 bases and 13 bases respectively, with 18 bases between them. This CDR3 comprises 15 residues. CDR3 sequence: CASSPTGHMLRPLHF. The CDR3 nucleotides are TGTGCCAGCTCACCAACGGGACACATGCTTAGGCCCCTCCACTTT.